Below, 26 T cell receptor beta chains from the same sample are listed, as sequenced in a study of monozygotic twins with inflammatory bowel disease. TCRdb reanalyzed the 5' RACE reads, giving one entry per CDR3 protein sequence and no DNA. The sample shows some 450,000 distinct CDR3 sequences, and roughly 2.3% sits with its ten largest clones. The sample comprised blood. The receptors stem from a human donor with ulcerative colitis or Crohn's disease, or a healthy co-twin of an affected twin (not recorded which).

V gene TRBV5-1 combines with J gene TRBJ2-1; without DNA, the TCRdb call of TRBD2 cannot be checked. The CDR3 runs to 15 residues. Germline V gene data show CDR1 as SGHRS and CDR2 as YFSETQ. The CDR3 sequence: CASSFAGTSGSEQFF.

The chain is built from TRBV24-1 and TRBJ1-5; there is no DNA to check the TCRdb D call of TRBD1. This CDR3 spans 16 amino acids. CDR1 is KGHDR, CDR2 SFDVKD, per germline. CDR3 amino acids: CATSDSGQGGNQPQHF.

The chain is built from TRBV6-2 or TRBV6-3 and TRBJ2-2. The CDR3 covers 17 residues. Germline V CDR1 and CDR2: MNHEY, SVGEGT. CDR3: CASRPQSWASNTGELFF.

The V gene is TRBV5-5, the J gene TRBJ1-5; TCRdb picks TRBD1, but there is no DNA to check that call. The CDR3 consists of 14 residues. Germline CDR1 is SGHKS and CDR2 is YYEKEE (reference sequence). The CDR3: CASRTGPNNQPQHF.

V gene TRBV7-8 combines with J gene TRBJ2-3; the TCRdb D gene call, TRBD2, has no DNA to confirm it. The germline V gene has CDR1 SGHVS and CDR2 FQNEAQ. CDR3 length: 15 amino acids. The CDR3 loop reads CASSPRTSGDGTQYF.

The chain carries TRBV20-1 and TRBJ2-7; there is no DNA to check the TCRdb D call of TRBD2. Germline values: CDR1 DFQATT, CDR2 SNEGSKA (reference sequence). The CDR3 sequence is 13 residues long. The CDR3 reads CSASAREFREQYF.

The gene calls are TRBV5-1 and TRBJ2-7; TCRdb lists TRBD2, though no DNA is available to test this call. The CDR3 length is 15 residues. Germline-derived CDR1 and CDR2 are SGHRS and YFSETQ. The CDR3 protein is CASSPGLAGGSEQYF.

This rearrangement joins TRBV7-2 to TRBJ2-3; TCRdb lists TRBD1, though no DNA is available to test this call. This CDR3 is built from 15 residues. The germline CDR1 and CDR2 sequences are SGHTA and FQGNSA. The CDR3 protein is CASSLGDTFTDTQYF.

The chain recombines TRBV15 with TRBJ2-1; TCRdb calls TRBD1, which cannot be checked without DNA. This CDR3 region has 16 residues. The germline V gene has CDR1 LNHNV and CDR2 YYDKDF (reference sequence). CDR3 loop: CATSRARSGVENEQFF. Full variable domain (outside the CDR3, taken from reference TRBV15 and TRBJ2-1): DAMVIQNPRYQVTQFGKPVTLSCSQTLNHNVMYWYQQKSSQAPKLLFHYYDKDFNNEADTPDNFQSRRPNTSFCFLDIRSPGLGDTAMYLCATSRARSGVENEQFFGPGTRLTVL.

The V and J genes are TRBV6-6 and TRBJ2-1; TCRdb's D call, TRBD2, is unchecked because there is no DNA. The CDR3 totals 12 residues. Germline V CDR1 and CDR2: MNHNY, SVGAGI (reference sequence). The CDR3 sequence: CASRGEGGEQFF.

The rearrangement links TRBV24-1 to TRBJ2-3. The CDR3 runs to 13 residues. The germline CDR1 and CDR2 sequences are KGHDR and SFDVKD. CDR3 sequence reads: CATRATGTDTQYF.

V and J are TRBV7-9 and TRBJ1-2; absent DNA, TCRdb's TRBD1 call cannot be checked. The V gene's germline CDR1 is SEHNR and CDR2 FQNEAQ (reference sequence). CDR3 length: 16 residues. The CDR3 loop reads CASSLAVQGAGYGYTF.

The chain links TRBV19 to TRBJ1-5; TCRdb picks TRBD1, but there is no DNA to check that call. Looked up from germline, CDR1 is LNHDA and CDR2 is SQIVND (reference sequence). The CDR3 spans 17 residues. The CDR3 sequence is CASSPQEAAVSNQPQHF.

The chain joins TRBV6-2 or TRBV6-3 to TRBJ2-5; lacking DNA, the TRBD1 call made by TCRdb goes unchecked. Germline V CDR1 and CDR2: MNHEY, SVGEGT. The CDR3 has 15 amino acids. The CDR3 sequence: CASSWAGHDQETQYF.

CDR3 sequence reads: CASSFEGPGETQYF. The V gene is TRBV28, the J gene TRBJ2-5; TCRdb lists TRBD1, though no DNA is available to test this call. The CDR3 has 14 residues. The germline V gene has CDR1 MDHEN and CDR2 SYDVKM.

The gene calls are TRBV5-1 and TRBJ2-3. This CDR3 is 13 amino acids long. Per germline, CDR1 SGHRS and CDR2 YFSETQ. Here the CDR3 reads CASSLEVPDTQYF.

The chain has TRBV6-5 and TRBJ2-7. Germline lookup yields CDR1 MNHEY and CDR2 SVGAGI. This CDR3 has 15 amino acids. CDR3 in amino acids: CASSYSTGTTYEQYF.

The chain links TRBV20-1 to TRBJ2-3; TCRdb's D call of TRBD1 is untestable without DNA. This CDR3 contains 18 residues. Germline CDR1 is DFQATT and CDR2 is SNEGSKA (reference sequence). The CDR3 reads CSARDSRAGGASTDTQYF.

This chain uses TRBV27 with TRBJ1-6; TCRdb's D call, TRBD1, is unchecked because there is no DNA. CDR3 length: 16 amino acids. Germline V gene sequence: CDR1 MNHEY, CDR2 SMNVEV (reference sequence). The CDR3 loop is CASTPGIDRLNSPLHF.

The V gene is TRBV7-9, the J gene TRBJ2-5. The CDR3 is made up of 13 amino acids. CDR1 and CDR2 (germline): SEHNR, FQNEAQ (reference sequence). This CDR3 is CASSLVSVETQYF.

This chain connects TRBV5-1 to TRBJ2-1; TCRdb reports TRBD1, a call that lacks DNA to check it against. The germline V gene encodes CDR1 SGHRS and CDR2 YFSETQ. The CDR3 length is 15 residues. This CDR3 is CASSLAAGVHNEQFF.

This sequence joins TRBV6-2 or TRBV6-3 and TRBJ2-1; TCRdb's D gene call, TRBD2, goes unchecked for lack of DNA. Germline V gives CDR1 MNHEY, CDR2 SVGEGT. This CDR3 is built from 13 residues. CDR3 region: CASSETRYNEQFF.

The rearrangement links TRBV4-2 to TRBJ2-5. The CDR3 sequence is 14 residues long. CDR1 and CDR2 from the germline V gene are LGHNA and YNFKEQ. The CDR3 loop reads CASSFTAVQETQYF.

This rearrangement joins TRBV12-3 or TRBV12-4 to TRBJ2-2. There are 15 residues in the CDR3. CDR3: CASSHTAGGTGELFF.

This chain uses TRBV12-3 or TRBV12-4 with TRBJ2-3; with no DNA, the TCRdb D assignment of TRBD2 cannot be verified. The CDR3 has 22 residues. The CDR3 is CASSLPQPRTSAPASFKDTQYF.

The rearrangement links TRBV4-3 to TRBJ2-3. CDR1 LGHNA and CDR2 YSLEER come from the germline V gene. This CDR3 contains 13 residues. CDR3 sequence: CASSQDQADTQYF.